The 26 T cell receptor beta chains in this list originate from one sample, sequenced in a study of a mutant IDH1 vaccine in newly diagnosed glioma. No antigens are known for them. Method: immunoSEQ multiplex PCR; TCRdb's copy keeps in-frame clones and lacks some. The data show tens of thousands of clones, roughly 76% seen once. The time point denotes: week 47, end of study. With topical imiquimod, each dose of the vaccine consisted of 300 ug of mutant IDH1 20-mer peptide. The sample here was PBMCs, taken from a glioma patient whose treatment included an IDH1 peptide vaccine. The receptors derive from a man aged 45-65 years with glioma.

CDR3 in DNA: TGCGCCAGCAGCCTGATCCTAAACACTGAAGCTTTCTTT. This sequence encodes CASSLILNTEAFF. The chain links TRBV5-1 to TRBJ1-1; D is uncertain. Deletions cut 4 bases from V and 2 bases from J, with 9 bases between. CDR1 SGHRS and CDR2 YFSETQ come from the germline V gene. This CDR3 has 13 amino acids.

The chain uses TRBV6-1 and TRBJ2-2; no firm D call. From germline, CDR1 is MNHNS and CDR2 SASEGT. Trimming pared 6 bases from V and 0 bases from J, leaving 8 bases between. The CDR3 contains 14 residues. CDR3 loop: CASRAWANTGELFF. The CDR3 region has the DNA TGTGCCAGCAGGGCCTGGGCGAACACCGGGGAGCTGTTTTTT.

The chain uses TRBV29-1 and TRBJ2-2; TRBD2 matches 8 bases. Germline V CDR1 and CDR2: SQVTM, ANQGSEA. V trimming: 6 bases; J trimming: 4 bases; junction bases outside the gene matches: 13. The CDR3 has 16 residues. CDR3 in amino acids: CSVTRLGRGVTGELFF. The CDR3 coding sequence is TGCAGCGTCACTAGGCTCGGGCGGGGGGTCACCGGGGAGCTGTTTTTT.

The V gene is TRBV5-6, the J gene TRBJ2-7; 7 bases align to TRBD1. Per the germline V gene, CDR1 is SGHDT and CDR2 is YYEEEE. This CDR3 has 14 amino acids. The ends lost 4 bases at V and 5 bases at J; junction bases unmatched: 9. The chain's CDR3 is CASSQGVLVHEQYF. The CDR3 bases are TGTGCCAGCAGCCAGGGGGTATTGGTCCACGAGCAGTACTTC.

The chain is built from TRBV28 and TRBJ2-5; the match to TRBD1 covers 7 bases. Germline CDR1 reads MDHEN; CDR2 reads SYDVKM. The V and J ends lost 5 bases and 2 bases, in that order; junction bases with no gene match: 8. CDR3 size: 15 residues. CDR3 sequence: CASSPLGTEQETQYF. In DNA, the CDR3 is TGTGCCAGCAGTCCCCTGGGGACAGAACAAGAGACCCAGTACTTC.

The V call is TRBV2, the J call TRBJ2-1, with D perhaps given as TRBD1 or TRBD2 (5 bases each). Trimming cost V 6 bases and J 1 base, with 10 bases left between them. Per germline, CDR1 SNHLY and CDR2 FYNNEI. This CDR3 comprises 14 residues. The CDR3 bases are TGTGCCAGCAGAGGGACGGCTTCCTACAATGAGCAGTTCTTC. As protein: CASRGTASYNEQFF.

The gene calls are TRBV7-9 and TRBJ2-5; 7 bases fit TRBD1. This CDR3 region has 13 residues. Trimming removed 2 bases from V and 4 bases from J; junction bases left unmatched: 1. Germline V gene lookup returns CDR1 SEHNR and CDR2 FQNEAQ (reference sequence). CDR3 DNA: TGTGCCAGCAGCTTACGACAGGGAGAGACCCAGTACTTC. Protein: CASSLRQGETQYF.

For the CDR3, the DNA is TGTGCCAGTAGGGGGCCCGGAGGGACTGAAGCTTTCTTT. This gives the protein CASRGPGGTEAFF. V gene TRBV19 combines with J gene TRBJ1-1; tentatively, D is TRBD1 (5 bases). Trimming left V 6 bases short and J 5 bases short, with 13 bases between. Per the germline V gene, CDR1 is LNHDA and CDR2 is SQIVND (reference sequence). This CDR3 is built from 13 residues.

V and J are TRBV29-1 and TRBJ2-7, with unresolved D. Deletions cut 7 bases from V and 5 bases from J, with 12 bases between. The V gene's germline CDR1 is SQVTM and CDR2 ANQGSEA. The CDR3 runs to 11 residues. As DNA, the CDR3 is TGCAGCGGAGAAGCAGGCAACGAGCAGTACTTC. It encodes CSGEAGNEQYF.

This rearrangement joins TRBV7-4 to TRBJ2-5; D may be TRBD1 (6 bases). Germline V gene data show CDR1 as SGHVT and CDR2 as SQSDAQ. The CDR3 loop spans 16 amino acids. The germline V and J ends were trimmed by 1 base and 3 bases, with 15 bases remaining between them. CDR3 DNA: TGTGCCAGCAGCTTAGAGGAGTGCAGGGGCGAAGAGACCCAGTACTTC. It codes for CASSLEECRGEETQYF.

This chain uses TRBV6-5 with TRBJ1-5; the D gene is possibly TRBD1 (5 bases). Germline V gene sequence: CDR1 MNHEY, CDR2 SVGAGI. The CDR3 has 15 residues. Trimming left V 6 bases short and J 1 base short, with 13 bases between. CDR3 sequence: CASSSSGPSNQPQHF. The DNA for the CDR3 is TGTGCCAGCAGCTCCTCAGGGCCCAGCAATCAGCCCCAGCATTTT.

The V and J genes are TRBV29-1 and TRBJ2-1, with a possible D match to TRBD2 (6 bases). The CDR3 extends over 16 amino acids. CDR1 is SQVTM, CDR2 ANQGSEA, per germline. Trimming pared 2 bases from V and 5 bases from J, leaving 19 bases between. The chain's CDR3 is CSVETQAGIPNNEQFF. CDR3 coding DNA: TGCAGCGTTGAAACCCAGGCGGGGATTCCAAACAATGAGCAGTTCTTC.

In its sample, this clone was seen once. The chain combines TRBV7-2 with TRBJ2-1; D is undetermined. V lost 3 bases and J 4 bases, leaving 1 base between the germline ends. CDR3 length: 11 residues. Germline lookup yields CDR1 SGHTA and CDR2 FQGNSA. The CDR3 spells CASSFYNEQFF. CDR3 bases: TGTGCCAGCAGCTTTTACAATGAGCAGTTCTTC.

The V and J genes are TRBV29-1 and TRBJ1-5; D is possibly TRBD1 (6 bases). The CDR3 is 15 amino acids. Germline CDR1 reads SQVTM; CDR2 reads ANQGSEA. Trimming cost V 4 bases and J 4 bases, with 17 bases left between them. As DNA, the CDR3 is TGCAGCGTTGCCCTGGGGGCAGGGGCAAATCAGCCCCAGCATTTT. Its protein product is CSVALGAGANQPQHF.

This clone was picked up a small number of times. The chain links TRBV9 to TRBJ2-2; D call uncertain. CDR1 is SGDLS, CDR2 YYNGEE, per germline. The V end lost 3 bases, the J end lost 7 bases, and 10 bases lay between the germline ends. There are 13 residues in the CDR3. The CDR3 bases are TGTGCCAGCAGCGGCGTTTTAGTCGGGGAGCTGTTTTTT. This sequence encodes CASSGVLVGELFF.

The rearrangement joins TRBV9 to TRBJ1-5; D is undetermined. Trimming pared 2 bases from V and 1 base from J, leaving 4 bases between. Per germline, CDR1 SGDLS and CDR2 YYNGEE. The CDR3 is 13 residues long. CDR3 region: CASSVGSNQPQHF. CDR3 nucleotides: TGTGCCAGCAGCGTTGGAAGCAATCAGCCCCAGCATTTT.

This clone appeared a few times. This chain joins TRBV9 and TRBJ2-2; TRBD2 is a possible D gene (6 bases). The CDR3 runs to 13 residues. Germline CDR1 SGDLS, CDR2 YYNGEE. V was clipped by 3 bases and J by 5 bases, with 8 bases between them. CDR3 in DNA: TGTGCCAGCAGCGCCCGGGGGACCGGGGAGCTGTTTTTT. Amino acids: CASSARGTGELFF.

The V and J genes are TRBV6-6 and TRBJ2-7; TRBD1 agrees at 10 bases. J was trimmed by 0 bases and V by 5 bases; bases with no gene match: 1. This CDR3 is built from 14 residues. Germline V gene data show CDR1 as MNHNY and CDR2 as SVGAGI (reference sequence). CDR3 in amino acids: CASSGTGDSYEQYF. CDR3 nucleotides: TGTGCCAGCAGTGGGACAGGGGACTCCTACGAGCAGTACTTC.

The chain joins TRBV5-1 to TRBJ1-5, with unresolved D. This CDR3 is built from 15 residues. Germline CDR1 and CDR2: SGHRS and YFSETQ. Trimming pared 2 bases from V and 1 base from J, leaving 10 bases between. CDR3 nucleotide sequence: TGCGCCAGCAGCTTTGGCAGTGGGAGCAATCAGCCCCAGCATTTT. The encoded protein is CASSFGSGSNQPQHF.

The chain links TRBV19 to TRBJ1-2; D not certain. Between the trimmed V and J ends, which lost 5 bases and 4 bases, there was a span of 5 bases. The CDR3 is 11 residues long. CDR1 is LNHDA, CDR2 SQIVND, per germline (reference sequence). As DNA, the CDR3 is TGTGCCAGTAGTCTACTCTATGGCTACACCTTC. Residues: CASSLLYGYTF.

The chain is built from TRBV11-2 and TRBJ2-7; a possible D gene is TRBD2 (7 bases). V lost 1 base and J 5 bases, leaving 21 bases between the germline ends. This CDR3 region has 17 residues. Germline CDR1 is SGHAT and CDR2 is FQNNGV. Here the CDR3 reads CASSLAGGGWSGNEQYF. The CDR3 nucleotides read TGTGCCAGCAGCTTAGCGGGGGGCGGGTGGTCGGGGAACGAGCAGTACTTC.

The V call is TRBV19, the J call TRBJ1-3; no clear D. The germline gives CDR1 LNHDA, CDR2 SQIVND (reference sequence). Trimming took 10 bases from V and 2 from J, leaving 12 bases between them. The CDR3 contains 13 residues. This chain's CDR3 is CATVRFAGNTIYF. CDR3 coding DNA: TGTGCCACCGTGAGGTTTGCTGGAAACACCATATATTTT.

The chain uses TRBV15 and TRBJ2-1, with D perhaps TRBD1 (5 bases). V was pared by 5 bases and J by 5 bases, with 13 bases between. The germline V gene encodes CDR1 LNHNV and CDR2 YYDKDF (reference sequence). This CDR3 spans 14 amino acids. The CDR3 DNA follows: TGTGCCACCAGCCCCGCAGGGCCCCACAATGAGCAGTTCTTC. The encoded protein is CATSPAGPHNEQFF.

This chain uses TRBV18 with TRBJ1-1; TRBD1 agrees at 7 bases. Germline-derived CDR1 and CDR2 are KGHSH and LQKENI. V lost 2 bases to trimming and J lost 7 bases; unmatched junction nucleotides: 7. The CDR3 consists of 14 residues. The CDR3 sequence: CASSPGQAGGEAFF. CDR3 nucleotide sequence: TGTGCCAGCTCACCAGGACAGGCGGGCGGTGAAGCTTTCTTT. Variable domain in full (rest from reference TRBV18 and TRBJ1-1): NAGVMQNPRHLVRRRGQEARLRCSPMKGHSHVYWYRQLPEEGLKFMVYLQKENIIDESGMPKERFSAEFPKEGPSILRIQQVVRGDSAAYFCASSPGQAGGEAFFGQGTRLTVV.

This clone was seen a few times. The J gene is TRBJ2-5, the V gene TRBV5-6; D possibly corresponds to TRBD2 (5 bases). The CDR3 is made up of 14 amino acids. V was shortened by 1 base and J by 5 bases, with 12 bases between the two germline ends. The V gene's germline CDR1 is SGHDT and CDR2 YYEEEE. The DNA of the CDR3 is TGTGCCAGCAGCTTGTTGCGGGCCGTGGAGACCCAGTACTTC. It yields the protein CASSLLRAVETQYF.

The rearrangement uses TRBV30 and TRBJ2-1; D unclear. Per germline, CDR1 GTSNPN and CDR2 SVGIG (reference sequence). Trimming took off 0 bases at V and 4 bases at J, with 16 bases between the two ends. This CDR3 region has 16 residues. CDR3 nucleotides: TGTGCCTGGAGTGTCACCGGGTCCCTGGCATACAATGAGCAGTTCTTC. Residues: CAWSVTGSLAYNEQFF.